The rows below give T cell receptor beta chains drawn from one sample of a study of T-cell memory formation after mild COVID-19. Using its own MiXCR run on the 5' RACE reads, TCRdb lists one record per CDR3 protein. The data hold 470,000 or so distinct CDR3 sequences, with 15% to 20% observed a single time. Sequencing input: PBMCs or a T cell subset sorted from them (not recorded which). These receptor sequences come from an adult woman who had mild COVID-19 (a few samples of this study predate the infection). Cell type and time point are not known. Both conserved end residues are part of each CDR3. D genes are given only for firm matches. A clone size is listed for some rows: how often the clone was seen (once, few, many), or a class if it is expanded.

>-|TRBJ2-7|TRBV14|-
CASSQVGSGPEQYF
TGTGCCAGCAGCCAAGTCGGCTCTGGGCCCGAGCAGTACTTC
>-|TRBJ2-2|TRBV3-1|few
CASRRQAQGTGELFF
TGTGCCAGCAGAAGACAGGCCCAGGGCACCGGGGAGCTGTTTTTT
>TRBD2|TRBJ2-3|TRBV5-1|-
CASRSGVGTDTQYF
TGCGCCAGCAGGAGCGGGGTCGGGACAGATACGCAGTATTTT
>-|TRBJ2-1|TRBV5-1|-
CASTMSGSSYNEQFF
TGCGCCAGCACCATGAGCGGTAGCTCCTACAATGAGCAGTTCTTC
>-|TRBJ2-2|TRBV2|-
CASRQNTGELFF
TGTGCCAGCAGACAGAACACCGGGGAGCTGTTTTTT
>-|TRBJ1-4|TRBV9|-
CASGGAGEKLFF
TGTGCCAGCGGTGGGGCGGGTGAAAAACTGTTTTTT
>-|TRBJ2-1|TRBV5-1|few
CASSLVKAGVDEQFF
TGCGCCAGCAGCTTGGTGAAGGCAGGGGTTGATGAGCAGTTCTTC
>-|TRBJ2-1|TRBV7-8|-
CASSPVGSGTVYNEQFF
TGTGCCAGCAGCCCCGTCGGTTCGGGAACCGTCTACAATGAGCAGTTCTTC
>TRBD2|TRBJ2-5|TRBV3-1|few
CASRLAGGSRETQYF
TGTGCCAGCAGGCTAGCGGGGGGGTCTCGGGAGACCCAGTACTTC
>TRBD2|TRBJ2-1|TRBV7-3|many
CASSAGTSGRYEQFF
TGTGCCAGCAGCGCAGGGACTAGCGGGCGGTATGAGCAGTTCTTC
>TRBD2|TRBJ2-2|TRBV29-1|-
CSVYSGVNTGELFF
TGCAGCGTGTACAGCGGGGTGAACACCGGGGAGCTGTTTTTT
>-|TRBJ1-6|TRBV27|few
CASSLTGKNSPLHF
TGTGCCAGCAGTTTAACAGGGAAAAATTCACCCCTCCACTTT
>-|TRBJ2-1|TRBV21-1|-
CASSKVLSQRERYNEQFF
TGTGCCAGCAGCAAAGTACTTAGCCAGAGGGAGAGATACAATGAGCAGTTCTTC
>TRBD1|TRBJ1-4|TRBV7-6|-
CASSHRDREEEKLFF
TGTGCCAGCAGCCACCGGGACAGGGAGGAAGAAAAACTGTTTTTT
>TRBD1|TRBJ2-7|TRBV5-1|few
CASSFGDRDTYEQYF
TGCGCCAGCAGCTTTGGCGACAGGGACACCTACGAGCAGTACTTC
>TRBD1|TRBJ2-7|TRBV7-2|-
CASSLAVQGDYEQYF
TGTGCCAGCAGCTTAGCAGTACAGGGGGACTACGAGCAGTACTTC
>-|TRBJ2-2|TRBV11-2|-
CASSSWRAGELFF
TGTGCCAGCAGCTCATGGCGGGCCGGGGAGCTGTTTTTT
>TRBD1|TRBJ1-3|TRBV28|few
CASSSTGDAGNTIYF
TGTGCCAGCAGTTCGACAGGGGACGCGGGAAACACCATATATTTT
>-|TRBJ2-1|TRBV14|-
CASSSRERVYNEQFF
TGTGCCAGCAGCTCTCGGGAGAGGGTCTACAATGAGCAGTTCTTC
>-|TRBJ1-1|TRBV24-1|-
CATRKEGNTEAFF
TGTGCCACCAGGAAGGAAGGGAACACTGAAGCTTTCTTT
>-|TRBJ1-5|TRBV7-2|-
CASSLSIDSNQPQHF
TGTGCCAGCAGCTTAAGCATAGATAGCAATCAGCCCCAGCATTTT
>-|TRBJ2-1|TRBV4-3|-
CASSQDRPHYNEQFF
TGCGCCAGCAGCCAAGATCGGCCACACTACAATGAGCAGTTCTTC
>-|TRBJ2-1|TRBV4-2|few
CASSPNPQGEYNEQFF
TGTGCCAGCAGCCCCAACCCCCAGGGCGAGTACAATGAGCAGTTCTTC
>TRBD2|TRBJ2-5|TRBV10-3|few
CAISGTSGNQETQYF
TGTGCCATCAGCGGGACTAGCGGAAACCAAGAGACCCAGTACTTC
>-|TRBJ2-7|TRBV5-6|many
CASTPPRTESYEQYF
TGTGCCAGCACCCCGCCCAGGACAGAGTCCTACGAGCAGTACTTC
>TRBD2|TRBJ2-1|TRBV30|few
CAWSTTSAYNEQFF
TGTGCCTGGAGTACGACTAGCGCCTACAATGAGCAGTTCTTC
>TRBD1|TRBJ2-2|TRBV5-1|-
CASADRGTGELFF
TGCGCCAGCGCCGACAGGGGCACCGGGGAGCTGTTTTTT
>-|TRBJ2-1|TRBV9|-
CASRKEVGAREQFF
TGTGCCAGCAGGAAAGAGGTCGGGGCGCGAGAGCAGTTCTTC
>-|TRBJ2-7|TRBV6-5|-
CASRLTGSREQYF
TGTGCCAGCCGATTAACAGGGTCGCGAGAGCAGTACTTC
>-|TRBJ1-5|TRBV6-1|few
CASRRELNQPQHF
TGTGCCAGCAGACGGGAACTCAATCAGCCCCAGCATTTT
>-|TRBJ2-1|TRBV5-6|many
CASSLVWGRYNEQFF
TGTGCCAGCAGCTTGGTCTGGGGGCGCTACAATGAGCAGTTCTTC
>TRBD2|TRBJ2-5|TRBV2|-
CASKRTSGDSQETQYF
TGTGCCAGCAAGCGGACTAGCGGGGACTCCCAAGAGACCCAGTACTTC
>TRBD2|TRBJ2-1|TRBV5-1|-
CASSQTSGGPQSYNEQFF
TGCGCCAGCAGCCAAACTAGCGGGGGTCCCCAGTCCTACAATGAGCAGTTCTTC
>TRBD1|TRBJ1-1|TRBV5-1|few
CASRVGQGTEAFF
TGCGCCAGCAGAGTGGGACAGGGCACTGAAGCTTTCTTT
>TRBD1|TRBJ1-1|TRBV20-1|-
CSAPYRGYTEAFF
TGCAGTGCTCCTTACAGGGGTTACACTGAAGCTTTCTTT
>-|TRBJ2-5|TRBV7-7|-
CASSLGRRQETQYF
TGTGCCAGCAGCTTGGGACGGCGCCAAGAGACCCAGTACTTC
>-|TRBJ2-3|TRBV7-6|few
CASSLGRLGYSDTQYF
TGTGCCAGCAGCTTAGGCCGCCTAGGATACTCAGATACGCAGTATTTT
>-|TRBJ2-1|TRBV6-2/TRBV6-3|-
CASRRRGDNEQFF
TGTGCCAGCAGGCGCCGTGGAGACAATGAGCAGTTCTTC
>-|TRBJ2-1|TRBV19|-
CASSVQGDEQFF
TGTGCCAGTAGTGTACAGGGAGATGAGCAGTTCTTC